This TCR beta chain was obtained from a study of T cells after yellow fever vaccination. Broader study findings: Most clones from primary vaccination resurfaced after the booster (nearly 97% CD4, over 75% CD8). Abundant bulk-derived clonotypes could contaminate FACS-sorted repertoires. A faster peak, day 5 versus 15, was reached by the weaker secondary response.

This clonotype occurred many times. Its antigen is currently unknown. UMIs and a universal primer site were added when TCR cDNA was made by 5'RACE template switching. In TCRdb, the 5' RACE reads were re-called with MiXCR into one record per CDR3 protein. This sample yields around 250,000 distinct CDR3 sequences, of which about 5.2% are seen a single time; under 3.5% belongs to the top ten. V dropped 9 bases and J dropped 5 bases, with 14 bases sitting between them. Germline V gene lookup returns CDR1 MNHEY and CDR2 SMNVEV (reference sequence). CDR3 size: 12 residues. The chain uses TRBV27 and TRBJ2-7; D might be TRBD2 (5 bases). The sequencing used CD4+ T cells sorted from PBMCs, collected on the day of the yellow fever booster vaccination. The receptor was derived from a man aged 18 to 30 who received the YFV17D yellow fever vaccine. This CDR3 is CARPGYPHEQYV. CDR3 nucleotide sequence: TGTGCCAGGCCGGGATATCCGCACGAGCAGTACGTC.